The 16 T cell receptor beta chains presented below share a single source sample, sequenced in a study of cytomegalovirus exposure and HLA in healthy donors. Here immunoSEQ multiplex PCR was the method, and the copy in TCRdb shows in-frame clones only, minus some. Of over 200,000 clones in the sample, 88% were seen once. The source material was PBMCs. The source is a woman under 30 in good health and CMV-seronegative.

This clone was observed a few times. The chain recombines TRBV6-1 with TRBJ1-5, with TRBD1 matching over 10 bases. This CDR3 has 15 amino acids. Per the germline V gene, CDR1 is MNHNS and CDR2 is SASEGT. Trimming at V came to 6 bases and at J to 2 bases, leaving 4 bases not matched to a gene. The CDR3 is CASSGTGEGNQPQHF. CDR3 DNA sequence: TGTGCCAGCAGCGGGACAGGGGAAGGCAATCAGCCCCAGCATTTT.

The rearrangement joins TRBV7-2 to TRBJ2-5, with 9 bases matching TRBD1. Germline V lookup: CDR1 SGHTA, CDR2 FQGNSA. Germline trimming cut 1 base from V and 4 bases from J; bases unmatched to any gene: 7. The CDR3 loop spans 16 amino acids. CDR3 DNA sequence: TGTGCCAGCAGCTTAGGGGGACAGGGCGGGTCAGAGACCCAGTACTTC. It yields the protein CASSLGGQGGSETQYF.

The chain joins TRBV27 to TRBJ2-1, with 8 bases aligning to TRBD2. With 3 bases clipped from V and 8 bases from J, the junction kept 6 bases outside the gene matches. The CDR3 sequence is 14 residues long. Germline V gene sequence: CDR1 MNHEY, CDR2 SMNVEV (reference sequence). The CDR3 coding sequence is TGTGCCAGCAGTTTTAAGGCGGGAGGCTATGAGCAGTTCTTC. Protein product: CASSFKAGGYEQFF.

The genes are TRBV7-6 and TRBJ1-3, with a weak D call TRBD1 (5 bases). Trimming took 0 bases from V and 2 from J, leaving 8 bases between them. The CDR3 has 15 amino acids. CDR1 SGHVS and CDR2 FNYEAQ come from the germline V gene. This CDR3 reads CASSLARAPGNTIYF. Written as DNA, the CDR3 is TGTGCCAGCAGCTTAGCCAGGGCGCCTGGAAACACCATATATTTT.

This rearrangement joins TRBV29-1 to TRBJ2-6; D might be TRBD1 (6 bases). Germline lookup yields CDR1 SQVTM and CDR2 ANQGSEA. CDR3 length: 13 amino acids. The V and J ends lost 7 bases and 2 bases respectively, with 9 bases between them. This CDR3 reads CSASGAGANVLTF. The CDR3 region has the DNA TGCAGCGCTTCAGGGGCTGGGGCCAACGTCCTGACTTTC.

CDR3 in DNA: TGTGCCACCAGCAGACTAGCGGGAGGCACAGATACGCAGTATTTT. Translating it yields CATSRLAGGTDTQYF. The V gene is TRBV15, the J gene TRBJ2-3; TRBD2 agrees at 10 bases. Unmatched junction bases numbered 0, after V lost 2 bases and J lost 1 base. The germline gives CDR1 LNHNV, CDR2 YYDKDF (reference sequence). The CDR3 covers 15 residues.

The rearrangement uses TRBV5-4 and TRBJ2-7, with 8 positions matching TRBD2. This CDR3 comprises 15 residues. The germline CDR1 and CDR2 sequences are SGHNT and YYREEE (reference sequence). J was trimmed by 4 bases and V by 0 bases; bases with no gene match: 6. CDR3 loop: CASSLGPGGPYEQYF. In nucleotides, the CDR3 is TGTGCCAGCAGCTTGGGTCCGGGAGGGCCGTACGAGCAGTACTTC.

The chain uses TRBV5-4 and TRBJ2-2, with 8 bases lining up with TRBD2. V shed 4 bases and J 6 bases; nucleotides not matched to a gene: 8. This CDR3 region has 15 residues. Germline CDR1 SGHNT, CDR2 YYREEE (reference sequence). The CDR3: CASSPGLVPAGELFF. The DNA of the CDR3 is TGTGCCAGCAGCCCGGGACTAGTACCGGCCGGGGAGCTGTTTTTT.

The chain is built from TRBV2 and TRBJ2-1, with D uncertain. V was shortened by 4 bases and J by 4 bases, with 5 bases between the two germline ends. The germline gives CDR1 SNHLY, CDR2 FYNNEI. This CDR3 is 12 amino acids long. CDR3 amino acids: CASSVLYNEQFF. For the CDR3, the DNA is TGTGCCAGCAGTGTGTTATACAATGAGCAGTTCTTC.

This clone was found once. The chain couples TRBV7-2 to TRBJ1-2; D possibly corresponds to TRBD1 (5 bases). Germline CDR1 reads SGHTA; CDR2 reads FQGNSA. Deletions cut 1 base from V and 8 bases from J, with 17 bases between. The CDR3 loop spans 15 amino acids. CDR3 in amino acids: CASSLEVAGIYGYTF. As DNA, the CDR3 is TGTGCCAGCAGCTTAGAGGTTGCAGGGATTTACGGCTACACCTTC.

The V call is TRBV7-2, the J call TRBJ2-7; 13 bases are shared with TRBD2. The germline V gene has CDR1 SGHTA and CDR2 FQGNSA. The CDR3 is 16 amino acids. V lost 5 bases, J lost 2 bases, and 6 bases stayed unmatched. The CDR3 loop reads CASSPEGLAGTYEQYF. As DNA, the CDR3 is TGTGCCAGCAGCCCCGAGGGACTAGCGGGAACCTACGAGCAGTACTTC. The full variable domain, rest sourced from reference TRBV7-2 and TRBJ2-7, is GAGVSQSPSNKVTEKGKDVELRCDPISGHTALYWYRQSLGQGLEFLIYFQGNSAPDKSGLPSDRFSAERTGGSVSTLTIQRTQQEDSAVYLCASSPEGLAGTYEQYFGPGTRLTVT.

CDR3 region: CASRLNFVGQGETQYF. CDR3 nucleotide sequence: TGTGCCAGCAGGTTGAACTTTGTGGGACAGGGGGAGACCCAGTACTTC. This rearrangement joins TRBV7-8 to TRBJ2-5; 10 nucleotides agree with TRBD1. The germline V gene encodes CDR1 SGHVS and CDR2 FQNEAQ. The CDR3 is made up of 16 amino acids. V lost 6 bases to trimming and J lost 5 bases; unmatched junction nucleotides: 12.

V gene TRBV27 combines with J gene TRBJ2-7; TRBD1 agrees at 12 bases. CDR3 length: 15 residues. J was trimmed by 7 bases and V by 6 bases; bases with no gene match: 10. Germline V lookup: CDR1 MNHEY, CDR2 SMNVEV (reference sequence). The CDR3 spells CASSGGGQGAREQYF. The DNA for the CDR3 is TGTGCCAGCAGCGGGGGGGGACAGGGGGCGCGGGAGCAGTACTTC.

This clone is a singleton in its sample. This chain uses TRBV5-6 with TRBJ2-7; D is possibly TRBD1 (5 bases). V dropped 0 bases and J dropped 5 bases, with 12 bases sitting between them. Germline V CDR1 and CDR2: SGHDT, YYEEEE. This CDR3 has 14 amino acids. CDR3 coding DNA: TGTGCCAGCAGCTTGGAATCAGGGAACAACGAGCAGTACTTC. This codes for CASSLESGNNEQYF.

This clone has just one count. The rearrangement joins TRBV18 to TRBJ1-1, with TRBD1 matching over 9 bases. The CDR3 consists of 14 residues. Looked up from germline, CDR1 is KGHSH and CDR2 is LQKENI. V gave up 4 bases and J gave up 1 base; unmatched junction bases: 1. The CDR3 region is CASSRDRANTEAFF. In nucleotides, the CDR3 is TGTGCCAGCTCACGGGACAGGGCGAACACTGAAGCTTTCTTT.

The gene calls are TRBV28 and TRBJ2-1; 8 bases line up with TRBD2. The ends lost 4 bases at V and 6 bases at J; junction bases unmatched: 11. The germline CDR1 and CDR2 sequences are MDHEN and SYDVKM. This CDR3 is built from 16 residues. CDR3 in amino acids: CASSSFGRGRSNEQFF. CDR3 nucleotides: TGTGCCAGCAGTTCTTTCGGGAGGGGCCGGTCCAATGAGCAGTTCTTC.